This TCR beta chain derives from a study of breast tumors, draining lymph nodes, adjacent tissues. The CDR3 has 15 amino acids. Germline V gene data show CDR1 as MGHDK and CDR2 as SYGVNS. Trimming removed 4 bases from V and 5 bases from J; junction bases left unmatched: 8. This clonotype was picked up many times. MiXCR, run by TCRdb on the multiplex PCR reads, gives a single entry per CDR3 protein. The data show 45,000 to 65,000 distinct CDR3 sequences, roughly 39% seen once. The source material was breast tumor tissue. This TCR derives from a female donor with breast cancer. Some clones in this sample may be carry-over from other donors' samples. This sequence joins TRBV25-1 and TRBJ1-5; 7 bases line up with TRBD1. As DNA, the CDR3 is TGTGCCAGCAGTGGGAGCCGGGACAGAGATCAGCCCCAGCATTTT. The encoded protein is CASSGSRDRDQPQHF.